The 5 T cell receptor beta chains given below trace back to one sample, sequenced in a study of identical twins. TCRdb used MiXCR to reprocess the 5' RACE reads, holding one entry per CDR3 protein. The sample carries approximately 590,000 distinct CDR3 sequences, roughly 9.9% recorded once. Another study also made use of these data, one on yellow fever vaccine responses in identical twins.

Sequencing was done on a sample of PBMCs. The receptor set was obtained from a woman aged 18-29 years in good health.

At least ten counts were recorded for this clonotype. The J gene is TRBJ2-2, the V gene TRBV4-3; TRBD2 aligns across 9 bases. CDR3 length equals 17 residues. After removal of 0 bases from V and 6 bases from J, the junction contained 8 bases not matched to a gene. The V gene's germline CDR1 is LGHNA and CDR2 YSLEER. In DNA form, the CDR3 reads TGCGCCAGCAGCCAAGATTCGGTAGCGGGAGTTTCCGGGGAGCTGTTTTTT. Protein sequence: CASSQDSVAGVSGELFF.

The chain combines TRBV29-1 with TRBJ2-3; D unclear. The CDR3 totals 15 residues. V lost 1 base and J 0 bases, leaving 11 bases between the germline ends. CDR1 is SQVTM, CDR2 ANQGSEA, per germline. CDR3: CSVEVLGPSTDTQYF. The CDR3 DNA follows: TGCAGCGTTGAAGTCCTTGGGCCGAGCACAGATACGCAGTATTTT.

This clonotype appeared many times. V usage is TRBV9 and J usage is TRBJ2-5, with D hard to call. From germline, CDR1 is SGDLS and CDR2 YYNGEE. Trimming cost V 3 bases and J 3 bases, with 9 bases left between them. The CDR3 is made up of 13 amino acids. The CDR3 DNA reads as TGTGCCAGCAGCGCAAGTTACAAAGAGACCCAGTACTTC. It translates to CASSASYKETQYF.

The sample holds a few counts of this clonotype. The CDR3 reads CASSLETSGRFFSYNEQFF. The CDR3 DNA sequence: TGTGCCAGCAGCCTAGAAACTAGCGGGAGATTTTTCTCCTACAATGAGCAGTTCTTC. The rearrangement joins TRBV11-1 to TRBJ2-1; 11 bases line up with TRBD2. V trimming: 5 bases; J trimming: 0 bases; junction bases outside the gene matches: 12. Germline V gives CDR1 SGHAT, CDR2 FQDESV (reference sequence). CDR3 length: 19 residues. The entire variable domain, with the rest obtained from reference TRBV11-1 and TRBJ2-1, is as follows: EAEVAQSPRYKITEKSQAVAFWCDPISGHATLYWYRQILGQGPELLVQFQDESVVDDSQLPKDRFSAERLKGVDSTLKIQPAELGDSAMYLCASSLETSGRFFSYNEQFFGPGTRLTVL.

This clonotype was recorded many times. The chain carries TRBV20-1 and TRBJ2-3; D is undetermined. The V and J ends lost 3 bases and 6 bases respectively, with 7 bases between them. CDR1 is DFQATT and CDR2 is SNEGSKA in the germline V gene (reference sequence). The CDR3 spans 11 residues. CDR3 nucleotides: TGCAGTGCTAGGAACGGCGATACGCAGTATTTT. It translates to CSARNGDTQYF.